This entry concerns a single T cell receptor (beta chain). This table comes from immunoSEQ multiplex PCR, and its TCRdb copy is limited to in-frame clones, with some not included. The sample yields about 2 million clones, over 85% seen once. The data originate from a study of shared clonotypes between healthy human individuals. CDR1 MNHEY and CDR2 SVGAGI come from the germline V gene. Between the trimmed V and J ends, which lost 0 bases and 6 bases, there was a span of 14 bases. This CDR3 has 15 residues. Naive CD8 populations comprised CD45RO-negative cells positively selected for CCR7, excluding terminally differentiated effector memory CD45RA+ cells.

The sample was naive CD8+ T cells sorted from blood. This chain connects TRBV6-5 to TRBJ1-1; D is unclear. The receptor comes from a man younger than 35 in good health. Here the CDR3 DNA reads TGTGCCAGCAGTTACTCGCGGGGAACCGGCCCTGAAGCTTTCTTT. Translated: CASSYSRGTGPEAFF.